This is a list of T cell receptor beta chains from one sample in a study of blood T cells in healthy people across ages. Using its own MiXCR run on the 5' RACE reads, TCRdb lists one record per CDR3 protein. The sample contains around 1,900,000 distinct CDR3 sequences, about 39% of which appear only once. Sequenced: blood. Receptor source: a human donor in good health. CDR3s include the opening cysteine and the closing phenylalanine or tryptophan. The D gene is left open where the match is weak. The size entry is marked missing in some rows and otherwise reads once, few, many or a size class.

d_gene,j_gene,v_gene,abundance,CDR3nt,CDR3aa
TRBD2,TRBJ2-3,TRBV6-5,-,TGTGCCAGCAGTTACTTTCCGTCTAGCGGGGGTGCAGATACGCAGTATTTT,CASSYFPSSGGADTQYF
-,TRBJ1-2,TRBV24-1,-,TGTGCCACCAGTGATTTACCCGACACGGTACGACCATACTATGGCTACACCTTC,CATSDLPDTVRPYYGYTF
-,TRBJ1-1,TRBV12-5,-,TGTGCTAGTGGTTTCTCATACACTGAAGCTTTCTTT,CASGFSYTEAFF
TRBD1,TRBJ2-5,TRBV7-9,-,TGTGCCAGCACCGGGACAGGGTCTGTGGAGACCCAGTACTTC,CASTGTGSVETQYF
-,TRBJ2-3,TRBV11-2,once,TGTGCCAGCAGCTTAATTAGGGGCGGGGGCACAGATACGCAGTATTTT,CASSLIRGGGTDTQYF
-,TRBJ1-2,TRBV28,-,TGTGCCAGCAGTTTACTACACAGAGGAGGGGCAGGCTACACCTTC,CASSLLHRGGAGYTF
-,TRBJ2-7,TRBV2,-,TGTGCCAGCAGTGTGGGCAGGAGAGGCTCCTACGAGCAGTACTTC,CASSVGRRGSYEQYF
-,TRBJ2-3,TRBV7-2,few,TGTGCCAGCAGCTCGCGGGGCGGGCGACTCACAGATACGCAGTATTTT,CASSSRGGRLTDTQYF
-,TRBJ2-5,TRBV2,few,TGTGCCAGCAGTTTTTTAGCCAGGGAGACCCAGTACTTC,CASSFLARETQYF
-,TRBJ2-7,TRBV6-5,few,TGTGCCAGCAGTTACTCCTCGACAGAGTTCTCCTACGAGCAGTACTTC,CASSYSSTEFSYEQYF
-,TRBJ1-2,TRBV4-1,-,TGCGCCAGCAGCCAAGAGCAGGGAAATATCGTTGGGGTTAACTATGGCTACACCTTC,CASSQEQGNIVGVNYGYTF
-,TRBJ1-5,TRBV15,few,TGTGCCACCAGCAGACCCGGACAGAGTGGACAGCCCCAGCATTTT,CATSRPGQSGQPQHF
-,TRBJ2-7,TRBV28,-,TGTGCCAGCAGAACGGCTTCCCAAGGACCCTCCTACGAGCAGTACTTC,CASRTASQGPSYEQYF
-,TRBJ2-1,TRBV29-1,-,TGCAGCGCCGACTACTCGAAGAGCTCCTACAATGAGCAGTTCTTC,CSADYSKSSYNEQFF
-,TRBJ1-2,TRBV7-2,few,TGTGCCAGCAGCCCACGAGGACAGGGCTACACCTTC,CASSPRGQGYTF
-,TRBJ1-1,TRBV12-3/TRBV12-4,-,TGTGCCAACCAAAGAGAAGCAGGGTACACTGAAGCTTTCTTT,CANQREAGYTEAFF
-,TRBJ2-1,TRBV10-3,-,TGTGCCATCACCCGGGACCATCCTTCCTACAATGAGCAGTTCTTC,CAITRDHPSYNEQFF
-,TRBJ2-7,TRBV4-3,-,TGCGCCAGCAGTCAAAATTTCGCCTCGGACCAGTACTTC,CASSQNFASDQYF
-,TRBJ2-3,TRBV9,-,TGTGCCAGCAGCGTAGTGGGGGAGCGAGATACGCAGTATTTT,CASSVVGERDTQYF
TRBD1,TRBJ1-6,TRBV27,few,TGTGCCAGCAGTTTAGGACAGGGGGCGTATTCACCCCTCCACTTT,CASSLGQGAYSPLHF
-,TRBJ2-5,TRBV7-7,-,TGTGCCAGCAGCAATACTAGGGGGTGGAGGGAGACCCAGTACTTC,CASSNTRGWRETQYF
TRBD2,TRBJ2-3,TRBV4-2,-,TGTGCCAGCAGCCTCTCCGGCGCGGGGGGAATCACAGATACGCAGTATTTT,CASSLSGAGGITDTQYF
-,TRBJ2-1,TRBV6-2/TRBV6-3,few,TGTGCCAGCAGTTACACCGTGGGTGAGCAGTTCTTC,CASSYTVGEQFF
-,TRBJ2-7,TRBV5-1,many,TGCGCCAGCAGCCTTGGGGGACAAAACTACGAGCAGTACTTC,CASSLGGQNYEQYF
-,TRBJ1-2,TRBV13,-,TGTGCCAGCAGCTTAGTTCATGGCGGTACCTATGGCTACACCTTC,CASSLVHGGTYGYTF
TRBD1,TRBJ1-6,TRBV7-6,-,TGTGCCAGCAGCCTCCGGACAGGGCATTCACCCCTCCACTTT,CASSLRTGHSPLHF
-,TRBJ1-2,TRBV5-6,-,TGTGCCAGCGGCTTGGGGGGTTTGAGCTACACCTTC,CASGLGGLSYTF
-,TRBJ2-7,TRBV20-1,-,TGCAGTGCTAGAGTTGGTCACGTTGGACGCTACGAGCAGTACTTC,CSARVGHVGRYEQYF
-,TRBJ1-6,TRBV30,-,TGTGCCTGGAGTGCGACTCGGTTCCCTAATTCACCCCTCCACTTT,CAWSATRFPNSPLHF
-,TRBJ2-3,TRBV20-1,few,TGCAGTGTTGTTTGGGACGGCACAGATACGCAGTATTTT,CSVVWDGTDTQYF
-,TRBJ2-5,TRBV12-3/TRBV12-4,few,TGTGCCAGCAGCCACGGCAGGCTTAACCAAGAGACCCAGTACTTC,CASSHGRLNQETQYF
-,TRBJ1-6,TRBV6-6,few,TGTGCCAGCAAGGCCGGACGGCGCTCCTATAATTCACCCCTCCACTTT,CASKAGRRSYNSPLHF
TRBD2,TRBJ2-3,TRBV28,-,TGTGCCAGCAGCCTTATGGCGGGGGAGAGCACAGATACGCAGTATTTT,CASSLMAGESTDTQYF
TRBD1,TRBJ2-4,TRBV27,-,TGTGCCAGCGCAGGAGGACAGGGATACGGGCAGTACTTC,CASAGGQGYGQYF
-,TRBJ2-7,TRBV10-3,few,TGTGCCATCAGTGGAGACGGCTACGAGCAGTACTTC,CAISGDGYEQYF
-,TRBJ2-6,TRBV12-3/TRBV12-4,once,TGTGCCAGCGAGCGGTCGTCTGGGGCCAACGTCCTGACTTTC,CASERSSGANVLTF
TRBD2,TRBJ2-3,TRBV7-2,-,TGTGCCAGCACCCAGGGACTAGCTCACGATACGCAGTATTTT,CASTQGLAHDTQYF
-,TRBJ2-2,TRBV29-1,many,TGCAGCGTTGGGGGGAACACCGGGGAGCTGTTTTTT,CSVGGNTGELFF
-,TRBJ1-4,TRBV5-6,few,TGTGCCAGCAGCCTTACTACTAAACTGTTTTTT,CASSLTTKLFF
TRBD1,TRBJ2-1,TRBV12-3/TRBV12-4,-,TGTGCCAGCAGTCGGACAGGGGGCTACAATGAGCTGTTCTTC,CASSRTGGYNELFF
TRBD1,TRBJ2-7,TRBV7-2,-,TGTGCCAGCAGCTTAGCGTGGACAGGTGGCTCCTACGAGCAGTACTTC,CASSLAWTGGSYEQYF
-,TRBJ2-4,TRBV12-3/TRBV12-4,-,TGTGCCTGCAGTGCCGGAGTGACAGGAAACATTCAGTACTTC,CACSAGVTGNIQYF
TRBD1,TRBJ2-1,TRBV10-3,-,TGTGCCATCAGTGAGTCTGACAGGGGGCGAGATGAGCAGTTCTTC,CAISESDRGRDEQFF
-,TRBJ1-2,TRBV4-1,-,TGCGCCAGCAGCCAAGAACCCCGGGACGGTTGCTATGGCTACACCTTC,CASSQEPRDGCYGYTF
TRBD2,TRBJ2-3,TRBV20-1,-,TGCAGTACTAAACGGGGGGTCACAGATACGCAGTATTTT,CSTKRGVTDTQYF
TRBD2,TRBJ2-1,TRBV4-2,few,TGTGTCAGCAGCCAAGTAGCTAGCGGGGGCGAGCAGTTCTTC,CVSSQVASGGEQFF
-,TRBJ2-7,TRBV4-2,many,TGTGCCAGCAGCCACAGGGAGGAAAACCCCTACGAGCAGTACTTC,CASSHREENPYEQYF
-,TRBJ2-3,TRBV7-9,few,TGTGCCAGCAGCTTAGGTGGACCGCGCTCAGATACGCAGTATTTT,CASSLGGPRSDTQYF
-,TRBJ2-3,TRBV6-1,few,TGTGCCAGCAGTGAAATAGCGGTGGGCACAGATACGCAGTATTTT,CASSEIAVGTDTQYF
-,TRBJ2-7,TRBV4-2,few,TGTGCCAGCAGCCCCGTAGGTACAGAGCAGTACTTC,CASSPVGTEQYF
TRBD1,TRBJ1-2,TRBV6-7,-,TGTGCCAGCACCCTCGGGACAGGGGGCAACTATGGCTACACCTTC,CASTLGTGGNYGYTF
TRBD1,TRBJ2-1,TRBV5-1,few,TGCGCCAGCAGGTGGACAGGGGGCGAGGGTGAGCAGTTCTTC,CASRWTGGEGEQFF
TRBD1,TRBJ2-7,TRBV15,few,TGTGCCACCAGCAGACAGGGGGTTGGGTACGAGCAGTACTTC,CATSRQGVGYEQYF
-,TRBJ2-1,TRBV7-2,-,TGTGCCAGCTACCCCGGGCATGGCTACAATGAGCAGTTCTTC,CASYPGHGYNEQFF
-,TRBJ2-4,TRBV20-1,-,TGCAGTGCTAGTGGGGGGTTAGGAAACATTCAGTACTTC,CSASGGLGNIQYF
-,TRBJ2-7,TRBV10-3,few,TGTGCCATCAGTGTGGGGGCGCCTTACGAGCAGTACTTC,CAISVGAPYEQYF
TRBD1,TRBJ2-1,TRBV6-6,few,TGTGCCAGCAGCAAAAAAGCCCCGGGACAGTACAATGAGCAGTTCTTC,CASSKKAPGQYNEQFF